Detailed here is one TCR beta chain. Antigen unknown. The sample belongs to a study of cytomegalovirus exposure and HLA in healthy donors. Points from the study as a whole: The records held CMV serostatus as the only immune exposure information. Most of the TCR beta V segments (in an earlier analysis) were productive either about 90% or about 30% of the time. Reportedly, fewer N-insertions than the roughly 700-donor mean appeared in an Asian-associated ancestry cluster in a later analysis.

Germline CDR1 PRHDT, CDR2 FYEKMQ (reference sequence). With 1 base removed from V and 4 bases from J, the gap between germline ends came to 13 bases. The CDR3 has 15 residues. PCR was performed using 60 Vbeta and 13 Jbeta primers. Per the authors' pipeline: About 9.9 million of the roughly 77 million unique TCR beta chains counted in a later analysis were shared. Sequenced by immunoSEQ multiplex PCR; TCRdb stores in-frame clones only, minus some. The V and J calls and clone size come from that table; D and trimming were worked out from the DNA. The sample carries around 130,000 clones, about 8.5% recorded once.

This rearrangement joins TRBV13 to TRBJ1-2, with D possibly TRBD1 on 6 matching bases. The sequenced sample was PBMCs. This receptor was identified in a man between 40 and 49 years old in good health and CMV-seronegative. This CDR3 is CASSLVRGAVYGYTF. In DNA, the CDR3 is TGTGCCAGCAGCTTAGTGCGGGGGGCGGTCTATGGCTACACCTTC.